A single T cell receptor (beta chain) is shown here with its context. This sample was included in a study of blood T cell repertoires in COVID-19. At the level of the study: Some COVID-19 samples were acute and others convalescent; all came from the United States, Italy and Spain. T cells, B-cell-depleted T cells, or PBMCs provided the cDNA or gDNA that served as material.

Germline assignment: CDR1 LNHDA and CDR2 SQIVND (reference sequence). Between the trimmed V and J ends, which lost 3 bases and 3 bases, there was a span of 8 bases. This CDR3 is built from 13 residues. Original handling: Amplification of reference gene primers was used by the study to estimate nucleated cell counts. Method: immunoSEQ multiplex PCR; TCRdb's copy keeps in-frame clones and lacks some. That table supplies the V and J calls and clone size; D and trimming were determined from the DNA. The table includes around 160,000 clones, roughly 84% detected once. The receptor was isolated from a woman aged 50 to 65 who had been exposed to COVID-19. Sample: PBMCs or T cells enriched from blood (not recorded which). The chain carries TRBV19 and TRBJ1-2; D remains ambiguous. The CDR3 loop reads CASSMGGDYGYTF. The CDR3 nucleotides read TGTGCCAGTAGTATGGGTGGAGACTATGGCTACACCTTC. Based on the CDR3 plus reference TRBV19 and TRBJ1-2, the full variable domain is DGGITQSPKYLFRKEGQNVTLSCEQNLNHDAMYWYRQDPGQGLRLIYYSQIVNDFQKGDIAEGYSVSREKKESFPLTVTSAQKNPTAFYLCASSMGGDYGYTFGSGTRLTVV.